This T cell receptor beta chain derives from a study of CDR3 diversity in severe acne. The table lists this clonotype with many counts. Each CDR3 protein is one row after TCRdb ran MiXCR on the PCR reads. This table holds tens of thousands of distinct CDR3 sequences, 45% to 55% found once. V lost 5 bases, J lost 4 bases, and 17 bases lay in between. This CDR3 has 15 amino acids. Germline lookup yields CDR1 MNHNS and CDR2 SASEGT. The chain links TRBV6-1 to TRBJ1-1; TRBD1 might be the D (5 bases). This clonotype was obtained from a male donor in good health, without acne. Sequenced sample: blood. The CDR3 DNA sequence: TGTGCCAGCAGTTCGACGACGGGTGGGGGCACTGAAGCTTTCTTT. Encoded protein: CASSSTTGGGTEAFF.